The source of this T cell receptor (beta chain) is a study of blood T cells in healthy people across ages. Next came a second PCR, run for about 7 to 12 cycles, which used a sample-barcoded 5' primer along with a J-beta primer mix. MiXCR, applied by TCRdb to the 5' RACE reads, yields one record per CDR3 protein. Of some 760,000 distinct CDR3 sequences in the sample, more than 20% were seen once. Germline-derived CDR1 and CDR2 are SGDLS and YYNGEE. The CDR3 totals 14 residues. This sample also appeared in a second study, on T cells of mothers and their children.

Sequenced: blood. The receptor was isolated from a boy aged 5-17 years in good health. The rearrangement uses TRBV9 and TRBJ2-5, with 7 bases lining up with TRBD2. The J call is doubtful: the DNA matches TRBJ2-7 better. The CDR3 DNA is TGTGCCAGCAGCGTCCGACTAGCCGGCTACGAGCAGTACTTC. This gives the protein CASSVRLAGYEQYF.